This TCR beta chain appears in the sequencing data of a study of glioma-infiltrating T cells after dendritic cell vaccination. The assay was immunoSEQ multiplex PCR, and TCRdb's table has in-frame clones only and misses some. The sample shows about 92,000 clones, 85% to 90% of them seen only once. Germline lookup yields CDR1 ENHRY and CDR2 SYGVKD. With 7 bases removed from V and 1 base from J, the gap between germline ends came to 10 bases. The CDR3 runs 13 residues. This chain uses TRBV10-3 with TRBJ1-1; D is ambiguous. The receptor's source is a human donor with glioblastoma. Specimen: blood, collected before dendritic cell vaccination. In DNA, the CDR3 is TGTGCCATCAAGTTGGCAGGGAACACTGAAGCTTTCTTT. This sequence encodes CAIKLAGNTEAFF.